The 8 T cell receptor beta chains listed next were all sequenced from one sample in a study of blood T cell repertoires in COVID-19. Clones were read by immunoSEQ multiplex PCR, and TCRdb kept only the in-frame ones, dropping some. Of roughly 350,000 clones listed, over 70% are singletons. Sequences were obtained from peripheral blood. The receptors shown here come from a woman aged 45-65 years with COVID-19, enrolled during active disease.

This clone appeared a single time. This chain joins TRBV19 and TRBJ1-2, with D tentatively TRBD1 (5 bases). CDR1 LNHDA and CDR2 SQIVND come from the germline V gene (reference sequence). There are 14 residues in the CDR3. The V end was cut by 9 bases, the J end by 3 bases, with 17 bases between. The CDR3 nucleotides read TGTGCCAGCAACTCGGAGGCGGGGGACTATGGCTACACCTTC. Protein sequence: CASNSEAGDYGYTF. The whole variable domain, filled in from reference TRBV19 and TRBJ1-2, reads DGGITQSPKYLFRKEGQNVTLSCEQNLNHDAMYWYRQDPGQGLRLIYYSQIVNDFQKGDIAEGYSVSREKKESFPLTVTSAQKNPTAFYLCASNSEAGDYGYTFGSGTRLTVV.

The chain combines TRBV13 with TRBJ1-2, with 10 nucleotides matching TRBD1. Germline V lookup: CDR1 PRHDT, CDR2 FYEKMQ (reference sequence). V dropped 5 bases and J dropped 7; count of bases not matched to a gene: 10. This CDR3 region has 15 residues. CDR3 nucleotides: TGTGCCAGCAGCCGGGACAGGGGTCGTGGGTTTGGCTACACCTTC. It specifies CASSRDRGRGFGYTF.

The chain carries TRBV7-9 and TRBJ1-1; TRBD1 agrees at 7 bases. Per germline, CDR1 SEHNR and CDR2 FQNEAQ (reference sequence). The CDR3 consists of 15 residues. Trimming took 1 base from V and 5 from J; bases not matched to a gene: 7. As DNA, the CDR3 is TGTGCCAGCAGCTTAGAGGGGGCAGGGCTGACTGAAGCTTTCTTT. Its protein product is CASSLEGAGLTEAFF.

The chain joins TRBV7-7 to TRBJ2-5; 7 nucleotides align to TRBD2. The CDR3 runs 15 residues. CDR1 is SSHAT, CDR2 FNYEAQ, per germline (reference sequence). J gave up 4 bases and V 4 bases, and 9 bases lay outside the gene matches. The CDR3 DNA reads as TGTGCCAGCAGCTCTCTAGCGGTGGTAGGAGAGACCCAGTACTTC. This encodes CASSSLAVVGETQYF.

The chain links TRBV29-1 to TRBJ2-2; 10 positions match TRBD1. The CDR3 has 12 amino acids. The J segment lost 6 bases and the V segment lost 6 bases, leaving 1 base of the junction unmatched. CDR1 is SQVTM and CDR2 is ANQGSEA in the germline V gene. CDR3 sequence: CSVDRGAGELFF. The DNA for the CDR3 is TGCAGCGTGGACAGGGGGGCCGGGGAGCTGTTTTTT.

The gene calls are TRBV19 and TRBJ2-7, with 10 bases that match TRBD2. This CDR3 comprises 15 residues. Losses at the gene ends were 7 bases for V and 2 bases for J; bases not matched to a gene: 8. Germline CDR1 is LNHDA and CDR2 is SQIVND (reference sequence). The CDR3 DNA reads TGTGCCAGTACCCCCGCTAGCGGGAGTCCCTACGAGCAGTACTTC. It is translated as CASTPASGSPYEQYF.

The rearrangement links TRBV27 to TRBJ2-1; 11 bases fit TRBD2. The V and J ends lost 6 bases and 8 bases, in that order; junction bases with no gene match: 9. The V gene's germline CDR1 is MNHEY and CDR2 SMNVEV (reference sequence). This CDR3 comprises 15 residues. CDR3 sequence reads: CASSQLAGVGYEQFF. The CDR3 DNA reads TGTGCCAGCAGCCAACTAGCGGGAGTAGGCTATGAGCAGTTCTTC.

V gene TRBV6-6 combines with J gene TRBJ2-3; TRBD1 aligns across 9 bases. V lost 6 bases to trimming and J lost 7 bases; unmatched junction nucleotides: 8. Germline V gene sequence: CDR1 MNHNY, CDR2 SVGAGI (reference sequence). The CDR3 consists of 14 residues. CDR3 DNA: TGTGCCAGCAGACCGGGACAGGGAATGCATACGCAGTATTTT. Its protein product is CASRPGQGMHTQYF.